These 5 T cell receptor beta chains were all obtained from the same sample, sequenced in a study of blood T cell repertoires in COVID-19. Only in-frame clones appear in the TCRdb table, and some are missing; sequencing was by immunoSEQ multiplex PCR. The sample includes under 450,000 clones, about nine tenths of them seen just once. Material: peripheral blood. The receptors derive from a woman in her 40s with COVID-19, enrolled during active disease.

The V and J genes are TRBV23-1 and TRBJ1-5; perhaps TRBD1 as D (5 bases). TRBV23-1 carries the ORF label, with uncertain function. With 6 bases removed from V and 1 base from J, the gap between germline ends came to 16 bases. The length of the CDR3 is 16 residues. The CDR3 DNA reads as TGCGCCAGCAGCAAGGGCGGGACTTTAAGCAATCAGCCCCAGCATTTT. It translates to CASSKGGTLSNQPQHF.

The rearrangement joins TRBV6-5 to TRBJ1-1; D call uncertain. V was clipped by 3 bases and J by 5 bases, with 16 bases between them. The CDR3 loop spans 15 amino acids. The germline V gene encodes CDR1 MNHEY and CDR2 SVGAGI. As DNA, the CDR3 is TGTGCCAGCAGTTATATCCGCTTAAAGAGTACTGAAGCTTTCTTT. Protein sequence: CASSYIRLKSTEAFF.

The chain has TRBV9 and TRBJ1-2; D gene ambiguous. The germline CDR1 and CDR2 sequences are SGDLS and YYNGEE. Trimming cost V 0 bases and J 6 bases, with 12 bases left between them. This CDR3 spans 14 amino acids. CDR3 nucleotides: TGTGCCAGCAGCGTAGTCTCAGAATACGATGGCTACACCTTC. Translation: CASSVVSEYDGYTF.

This rearrangement joins TRBV27 to TRBJ2-7; 8 bases are shared with TRBD2. The CDR3 consists of 15 residues. Trimming took 6 bases from V and 4 from J; bases not matched to a gene: 11. Germline CDR1 and CDR2: MNHEY and SMNVEV (reference sequence). The CDR3: CASSSPGGAHYEQYF. CDR3 coding DNA: TGTGCCAGCAGCTCCCCGGGGGGGGCCCATTACGAGCAGTACTTC.

Turning to this clone: Other DNA sequences of this sample code for an identical CDR3. The J gene is TRBJ2-3, the V gene TRBV27; perhaps TRBD2 as D (7 bases). The CDR3 length is 14 residues. V lost 8 bases to trimming and J lost 4 bases, with 16 bases between them. In germline, CDR1 is MNHEY, CDR2 SMNVEV (reference sequence). CDR3 sequence: CASSGTGGADTQYF. CDR3 sequence (DNA): TGTGCCAGCTCCGGGACGGGGGGCGCAGATACGCAGTATTTT.